One and the same sample provided the 3 T cell receptor beta chains below, sequenced in a study of blood T cell repertoires in COVID-19. The table came from immunoSEQ multiplex PCR; TCRdb's copy has only in-frame clones and leaves some out. Of about 380,000 clones listed, about 85% were seen once; the top ten hold roughly 3.9%. Sequenced material: peripheral blood. These receptors were taken from a woman aged 18-29 years with acute or convalescent COVID-19.

About this clone itself: Other DNA sequences in the same sample also yield this CDR3. V usage is TRBV11-2 and J usage is TRBJ1-5, with 10 bases fitting TRBD1. The germline CDR1 and CDR2 sequences are SGHAT and FQNNGV. Trimming cost V 3 bases and J 2 bases; bases outside gene matches: 1. CDR3 size: 15 residues. This CDR3 is CASSLGTGGNQPQHF. In DNA form, the CDR3 reads TGTGCCAGCAGCTTGGGGACAGGGGGCAATCAGCCCCAGCATTTT.

The chain has TRBV7-9 and TRBJ1-6, with 7 bases identical to TRBD1. CDR1 is SEHNR, CDR2 FQNEAQ, per germline (reference sequence). The CDR3 is 16 residues long. Trimming removed 1 base from V and 8 bases from J; junction bases left unmatched: 8. CDR3: CASSLGLRGRDSPLHF. The CDR3 nucleotides read TGTGCCAGCAGCTTAGGTCTAAGGGGGCGCGATTCACCCCTCCACTTT.

V and J are TRBV19 and TRBJ1-2, with TRBD1 as a possible D gene (6 bases). V was pared by 4 bases and J by 2 bases, with 14 bases between. Per germline, CDR1 LNHDA and CDR2 SQIVND (reference sequence). The CDR3 length is 15 residues. CDR3 bases: TGTGCCAGTAGTACAGGGACAAAAGTCAACTATGGCTACACCTTC. Translating gives CASSTGTKVNYGYTF.